This TCR beta chain was retrieved from a study of T cell therapy after organ transplantation. Across the study: Blood for the short-term post-therapy sample came 4 to 8 weeks after therapy.

General study points: Nonresponders had marked pretherapy clonal expansions and little post-therapy change. Endogenous clonotypes not in therapy products appeared after therapy alongside transferred ones.

In this sample, this clone turned up a few times. Its target is not known. The CDR3 is made up of 12 amino acids. The V gene lost 1 base and the J gene lost 6 bases, with 6 bases spanning the gap. CDR1 is SGHVS, CDR2 FQNEAQ, per germline. Stated time point: 4-8 weeks after completion of therapy. Clones were read by immunoSEQ multiplex PCR, and TCRdb kept only the in-frame ones, dropping some. The sample has nearly 20,000 clones, around 85% seen once. The chain combines TRBV7-8 with TRBJ1-2; the D gene is possibly TRBD1 (6 bases). The clonotype was recovered from a human patient who had received a solid organ transplant and had CMV disease. Some T cells may be graft donor cells. The sequences come from CD8+ T cells from blood, collected after autologous CMV-specific T cell therapy. CDR3 bases: TGTGCCAGCAGCTTAGGGACAGATGGCTACACCTTC. Translating gives CASSLGTDGYTF.